This record covers a single TCR beta chain. The target antigen is unknown. This sample was taken from a study of radiotherapy plus CTLA-4 blockade in lung cancer. Study summary: About 17% of enrolled patients responded objectively, and approximately 30% had disease control. Study-wide results and caveats: It was early blood T cell clone dynamics, with interferon-beta, that reportedly best predicted response. Blood TCR clones of tumor origin expanded after radiotherapy plus ipilimumab.

The CDR3 sequence is 13 residues long. CDR1 and CDR2 (germline): MNHEY, SVGAGI. With 2 bases removed from V and 1 base from J, the gap between germline ends came to 5 bases. The repertoire was sequenced with immunoSEQ multiplex PCR; TCRdb's copy has only in-frame clones and lacks some. The sample has tens of thousands of clones, roughly four fifths seen once. Each patient with chemo-refractory metastatic non-small-cell lung cancer was treated with focal radiation plus CTLA-4 blockade using ipilimumab. The sequences come from peripheral blood, collected from a patient treated with radiotherapy plus ipilimumab. The clonotype originates from a human donor with non-small cell lung cancer whose response to radiotherapy plus ipilimumab could not be evaluated. This chain links TRBV6-5 with TRBJ1-1, with a possible D match to TRBD1 (5 bases). CDR3 residues: CASSYDRNTEAFF. The CDR3 bases are TGTGCCAGCAGTTACGACAGGAACACTGAAGCTTTCTTT.